This T cell receptor beta chain was profiled in a study of technical replicates of blood from several donors. The repertoire was sequenced with immunoSEQ multiplex PCR; TCRdb's copy has only in-frame clones and lacks some. Of tens of thousands of clones listed, over 75% are singletons. The CDR3 contains 15 residues. Per the germline V gene, CDR1 is SNHLY and CDR2 is FYNNEI. V was pared by 7 bases and J by 0 bases, with 12 bases between. The specimen sequenced was T cells isolated from PBMCs. The genes are TRBV2 and TRBJ2-2, with no clear D. This receptor was obtained from a human donor in good health. The CDR3 reads CASTPPSTNTGELFF. CDR3 nucleotides: TGTGCCAGCACCCCACCCTCTACGAACACCGGGGAGCTGTTTTTT.